One sample yielded the 28 T cell receptor beta chains listed below, sequenced in a study of blood T cell repertoires in COVID-19. TCRdb's copy holds only in-frame clones and misses some; the assay was immunoSEQ multiplex PCR. The sample has roughly 400,000 clones, roughly 89% seen once. Sequencing input: PBMCs or T cells enriched from blood (not recorded which). These receptor sequences come from a woman aged 25 to 45 who had recovered from COVID-19.

This rearrangement joins TRBV9 to TRBJ1-1, with D uncertain. V gave up 0 bases and J gave up 4 bases, with 7 bases separating them. The CDR3 consists of 13 residues. CDR1 and CDR2 (germline): SGDLS, YYNGEE. The CDR3: CASSVVSGTEAFF. The CDR3 nucleotides are TGTGCCAGCAGCGTAGTTTCGGGCACTGAAGCTTTCTTT.

V and J are TRBV9 and TRBJ1-2; 9 nucleotides align to TRBD1. V lost 3 bases and J lost 12; bases outside the gene matches: 12. The CDR3 runs 14 residues. Germline assignment: CDR1 SGDLS and CDR2 YYNGEE. CDR3 loop: CASSAFRDRERNTF. CDR3 nucleotides: TGTGCCAGCAGCGCTTTCCGGGACAGGGAACGGAACACCTTC.

The J gene is TRBJ2-5, the V gene TRBV11-2; D perhaps matches TRBD2 (5 bases). The CDR3 is 15 amino acids. Trimming pared 3 bases from V and 2 bases from J, leaving 13 bases between. Germline lookup yields CDR1 SGHAT and CDR2 FQNNGV. CDR3 bases: TGTGCCAGCAGCTTCATTCAGCGGCGACAAGAGACCCAGTACTTC. Encoded protein: CASSFIQRRQETQYF.

In its sample, this clone was seen once. The CDR3 DNA reads TGCGCCAGCAGCGACCCGGGACTAGCGGGAGCCGGGGAGCTGTTTTTT. It codes for CASSDPGLAGAGELFF. The gene calls are TRBV5-1 and TRBJ2-2, with 14 bases identical to TRBD2. The CDR3 sequence is 16 residues long. The V and J ends lost 4 bases and 6 bases, in that order; junction bases with no gene match: 5. Germline loops: CDR1 SGHRS, CDR2 YFSETQ. Looking up the rest from reference TRBV5-1 and TRBJ2-2 gives the full variable domain: KAGVTQTPRYLIKTRGQQVTLSCSPISGHRSVSWYQQTPGQGLQFLFEYFSETQRNKGNFPGRFSGRQFSNSRSEMNVSTLELGDSALYLCASSDPGLAGAGELFFGEGSRLTVL.

The chain combines TRBV7-2 with TRBJ1-5; maybe TRBD1 (6 bases). Deletions cut 0 bases from V and 6 bases from J, with 12 bases between. Per germline, CDR1 SGHTA and CDR2 FQGNSA. The CDR3 sequence is 15 residues long. CDR3 amino acids: CASSLAHIGGQPQHF. Here the CDR3 DNA reads TGTGCCAGCAGCTTAGCGCATATAGGGGGTCAGCCCCAGCATTTT. Based on the CDR3 plus reference TRBV7-2 and TRBJ1-5, the full variable domain is GAGVSQSPSNKVTEKGKDVELRCDPISGHTALYWYRQSLGQGLEFLIYFQGNSAPDKSGLPSDRFSAERTGGSVSTLTIQRTQQEDSAVYLCASSLAHIGGQPQHFGDGTRLSIL.

The CDR3 DNA sequence: TGTGCCAGCAGCTTAGTGGCCAGTTTGAACACTGAAGCTTTCTTT. Protein sequence: CASSLVASLNTEAFF. This chain connects TRBV13 to TRBJ1-1; no definite D call. Per germline, CDR1 PRHDT and CDR2 FYEKMQ (reference sequence). The V end lost 1 base, the J end lost 0 bases, and 9 bases lay between the germline ends. This CDR3 comprises 15 residues.

V usage is TRBV3-1 (or the pseudogene TRBV3-2) and J usage is TRBJ2-6, with D possibly being TRBD1 (5 bases). V dropped 3 bases and J dropped 2 bases, with 5 bases sitting between them. The CDR3 consists of 14 residues. The germline V gene encodes CDR1 LGHDT and CDR2 YNNKEL (reference sequence). The CDR3 sequence is CASSQGPGANVLTF. DNA for the CDR3: TGTGCCAGCAGCCAGGGGCCTGGGGCCAACGTCCTGACTTTC.

In nucleotides, the CDR3 is TGTGCCAGCAGCTCGGACAGGATCATCTACGAGCAGTACTTC. Its translation is CASSSDRIIYEQYF. The V and J genes are TRBV11-1 and TRBJ2-7; 7 nucleotides align to TRBD1. The CDR3 sequence is 14 residues long. From germline, CDR1 is SGHAT and CDR2 FQDESV (reference sequence). Trimming removed 4 bases from V and 3 bases from J; junction bases left unmatched: 6.

The chain employs TRBV5-1 and TRBJ1-3; 7 nucleotides align to TRBD1. The CDR3 runs 18 residues. Looked up from germline, CDR1 is SGHRS and CDR2 is YFSETQ. The junction had 13 bases not matched to a gene; V was cut back by 4 bases and J by 0 bases. CDR3 bases: TGCGCCAGCAGCCAATCCGGGACAGCCCCACTCTCTGGAAACACCATATATTTT. It translates to CASSQSGTAPLSGNTIYF.

This chain links TRBV7-9 with TRBJ2-5; D may be TRBD1 (7 bases). V shed 6 bases and J shed 0 bases, with 17 bases lying between them. CDR3 length equals 16 residues. The germline gives CDR1 SEHNR, CDR2 FQNEAQ (reference sequence). The CDR3 protein is CASRPPTGRNQETQYF. CDR3 nucleotides: TGTGCCAGCAGGCCCCCGACAGGGAGGAACCAAGAGACCCAGTACTTC.

V usage is TRBV30 and J usage is TRBJ1-2; tentatively, D is TRBD1 (6 bases). Trimming took off 8 bases at V and 2 bases at J, with 24 bases between the two ends. The CDR3 covers 16 residues. The germline V gene encodes CDR1 GTSNPN and CDR2 SVGIG (reference sequence). The CDR3 bases are TGTGCCCTCTCAGGGGCGCTGCTTACCCCGAACTATGGCTACACCTTC. Its translation is CALSGALLTPNYGYTF.

The chain employs TRBV3-1 (or the pseudogene TRBV3-2) and TRBJ1-2; 9 bases are shared with TRBD1. The CDR3 has 14 residues. Germline V gives CDR1 LGHDT, CDR2 YNNKEL (reference sequence). Trimming removed 4 bases from V and 8 bases from J; junction bases left unmatched: 8. The CDR3 region is CASSPDRGGSGYTF. DNA for the CDR3: TGTGCCAGCAGCCCGGACAGGGGTGGGAGCGGCTACACCTTC.

This chain links TRBV27 with TRBJ1-3, with D possibly being TRBD1 (6 bases). The CDR3 is made up of 15 amino acids. CDR1 MNHEY and CDR2 SMNVEV come from the germline V gene (reference sequence). V gave up 5 bases and J gave up 3 bases, with 14 bases separating them. The chain's CDR3 is CASSKQGSYGNTIYF. In DNA, the CDR3 is TGTGCCAGCAGTAAACAGGGTTCATATGGAAACACCATATATTTT.

This clone was counted a single time. The rearrangement uses TRBV4-2 and TRBJ1-3; the D gene is possibly TRBD1 (5 bases). The V and J ends lost 1 base and 0 bases respectively, with 10 bases between them. Germline assignment: CDR1 LGHNA and CDR2 YNFKEQ. The CDR3 loop spans 16 amino acids. The DNA of the CDR3 is TGTGCCAGCAGCCAAGGACAGAGCAACTCTGGAAACACCATATATTTT. Translating it yields CASSQGQSNSGNTIYF.

This chain connects TRBV27 to TRBJ1-3; D is possibly TRBD1 (5 bases). This CDR3 comprises 15 residues. Per the germline V gene, CDR1 is MNHEY and CDR2 is SMNVEV (reference sequence). Trimming shortened V by 6 bases and J by 4 bases, and 16 bases separated the two germline ends. CDR3 nucleotides: TGTGCCAGCAGCCAGGGCTCTTCGAGAGGAAACACCATATATTTT. As protein: CASSQGSSRGNTIYF.

The genes are TRBV30 and TRBJ1-3; TRBD1 agrees at 7 bases. Germline V gene lookup returns CDR1 GTSNPN and CDR2 SVGIG (reference sequence). Trimming cost V 0 bases and J 14 bases; bases outside gene matches: 7. The CDR3 covers 12 residues. CDR3: CAWSVRGDSLYF. The DNA of the CDR3 is TGTGCCTGGAGTGTCCGTGGGGACAGCCTATATTTT. The whole variable domain, remainder taken from reference TRBV30 and TRBJ1-3, is SQTIHQWPATLVQPVGSPLSLECTVEGTSNPNLYWYRQAAGRGLQLLFYSVGIGQISSEVPQNLSASRPQDRQFILSSKKLLLSDSGFYLCAWSVRGDSLYFGEGSWLTVV.

This clone was counted once. The chain couples TRBV6-5 to TRBJ1-1; a weak D match, TRBD1 (5 bases). The CDR3 sequence is 13 residues long. Trimming took off 4 bases at V and 8 bases at J, with 14 bases between the two ends. The germline V gene has CDR1 MNHEY and CDR2 SVGAGI. The CDR3 sequence: CASSFLSRGEAFF. The CDR3 nucleotides read TGTGCCAGCAGTTTCTTAAGTCGGGGGGAAGCTTTCTTT.

The chain has TRBV2 and TRBJ2-2, with a possible D match to TRBD1 (6 bases). Germline V gene sequence: CDR1 SNHLY, CDR2 FYNNEI. V dropped 6 bases and J dropped 0 bases, with 8 bases sitting between them. The CDR3 sequence is 14 residues long. CDR3 in amino acids: CASRDSPNTGELFF. The CDR3 nucleotides read TGTGCCAGCAGGGACAGTCCGAACACCGGGGAGCTGTTTTTT.

The rearrangement joins TRBV2 to TRBJ2-7; 10 positions match TRBD2. The CDR3 consists of 16 residues. Germline V lookup: CDR1 SNHLY, CDR2 FYNNEI. Trimming cost V 3 bases and J 3 bases; bases outside gene matches: 8. The CDR3 DNA reads as TGTGCCAGCAGTGATTTCCCTAGCGGGAGTCGCTACGAGCAGTACTTC. This codes for CASSDFPSGSRYEQYF.

The V gene is TRBV24-1, the J gene TRBJ1-5; 8 bases match TRBD1. The CDR3 consists of 14 residues. Germline V gene lookup returns CDR1 KGHDR and CDR2 SFDVKD. V lost 5 bases and J lost 5; bases outside the gene matches: 4. In DNA form, the CDR3 reads TGTGCCACCAGTGCCCCAGGGGGCCATCAGCCCCAGCATTTT. It yields the protein CATSAPGGHQPQHF.

V and J are TRBV5-4 and TRBJ2-1; a weak D match, TRBD2 (5 bases). Germline V gene lookup returns CDR1 SGHNT and CDR2 YYREEE (reference sequence). V was clipped by 0 bases and J by 14 bases, with 12 bases between them. This CDR3 region has 12 residues. CDR3 loop: CASSLGAGREFF. The CDR3 nucleotides read TGTGCCAGCAGCTTGGGTGCGGGTCGGGAGTTCTTC.

The V call is TRBV6-5, the J call TRBJ1-1; 7 positions agree with TRBD1. Germline V gene sequence: CDR1 MNHEY, CDR2 SVGAGI. The V segment lost 0 bases and the J segment 3 bases; nucleotides outside the gene matches: 7. The CDR3 runs 16 residues. CDR3 region: CASSYSIRGRHTEAFF. The CDR3 DNA is TGTGCCAGCAGTTACTCGATTAGGGGGCGTCACACTGAAGCTTTCTTT.

The chain combines TRBV3-1 (or the pseudogene TRBV3-2) with TRBJ1-5; D unclear. V was clipped by 0 bases and J by 4 bases, with 10 bases between them. The germline CDR1 and CDR2 sequences are LGHDT and YNNKEL (reference sequence). The CDR3 has 15 residues. CDR3 amino acids: CASSQDVASNQPQHF. For the CDR3, the DNA is TGTGCCAGCAGCCAAGATGTGGCATCAAATCAGCCCCAGCATTTT.

This sequence joins TRBV28 and TRBJ1-3; D perhaps matches TRBD1 (5 bases). V lost 5 bases and J 4 bases, leaving 18 bases between the germline ends. The CDR3 consists of 16 residues. The germline V gene has CDR1 MDHEN and CDR2 SYDVKM. Written as DNA, the CDR3 is TGTGCCAGCAGTCGCTCCCCCAGGGTCCCCGGAAACACCATATATTTT. Translation gives CASSRSPRVPGNTIYF.

V and J are TRBV10-3 and TRBJ1-2; 8 bases are shared with TRBD1. In germline, CDR1 is ENHRY, CDR2 SYGVKD. Germline trimming cut 4 bases from V and 4 bases from J; bases unmatched to any gene: 5. The CDR3 runs to 14 residues. The CDR3: CAISGTGKSYGYTF. DNA for the CDR3: TGTGCCATCAGTGGGACAGGGAAGTCCTATGGCTACACCTTC.

This chain uses TRBV30 with TRBJ1-5; the D is unclear. CDR1 is GTSNPN, CDR2 SVGIG, per germline (reference sequence). CDR3 length equals 13 residues. V lost 1 base, J lost 6 bases, and 10 bases lay in between. CDR3 residues: CAWSGEGRQPQHF. DNA for the CDR3: TGTGCCTGGAGTGGCGAGGGTCGTCAGCCCCAGCATTTT.

The rearrangement joins TRBV7-9 to TRBJ2-3; 8 bases agree with TRBD2. The V and J ends lost 0 bases and 10 bases, in that order; junction bases with no gene match: 9. Germline CDR1 and CDR2: SEHNR and FQNEAQ (reference sequence). The CDR3 is made up of 15 amino acids. The CDR3 DNA reads TGTGCCAGCAGCTTAGCGTTCGCGGGGGGCCGGTCGCAGTATTTT. This translates into CASSLAFAGGRSQYF.

The V gene is TRBV4-1, the J gene TRBJ1-2; TRBD1 might be the D (6 bases). Trimming cost V 1 base and J 6 bases, with 12 bases left between them. The CDR3 extends over 14 amino acids. The germline V gene encodes CDR1 MGHRA and CDR2 YSYEKL. The CDR3 is CASSQGRGPHGYTF. As DNA, the CDR3 is TGCGCCAGCAGCCAAGGGCGGGGGCCCCATGGCTACACCTTC.